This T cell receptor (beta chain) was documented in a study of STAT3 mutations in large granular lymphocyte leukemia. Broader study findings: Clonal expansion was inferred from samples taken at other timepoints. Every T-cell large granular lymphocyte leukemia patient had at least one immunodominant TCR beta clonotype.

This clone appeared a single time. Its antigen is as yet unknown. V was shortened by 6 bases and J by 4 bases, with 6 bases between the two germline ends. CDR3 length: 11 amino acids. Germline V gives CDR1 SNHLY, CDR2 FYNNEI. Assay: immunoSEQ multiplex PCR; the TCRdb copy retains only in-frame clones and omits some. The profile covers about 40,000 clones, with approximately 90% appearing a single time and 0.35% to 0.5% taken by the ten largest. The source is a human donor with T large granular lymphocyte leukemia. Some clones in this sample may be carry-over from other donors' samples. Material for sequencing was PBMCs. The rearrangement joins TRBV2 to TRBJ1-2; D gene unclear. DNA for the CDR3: TGTGCCAGCAGACGGATCTATGGCTACACCTTC. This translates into CASRRIYGYTF.